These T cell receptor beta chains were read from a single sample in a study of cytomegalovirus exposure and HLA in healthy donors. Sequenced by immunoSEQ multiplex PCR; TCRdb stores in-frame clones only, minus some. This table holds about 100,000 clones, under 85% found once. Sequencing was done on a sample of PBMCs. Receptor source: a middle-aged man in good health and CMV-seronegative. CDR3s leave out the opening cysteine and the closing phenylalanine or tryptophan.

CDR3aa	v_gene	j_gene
ASSSGDTIY	TRBV19	TRBJ1-3
AGGGSETEAF	TRBV6-6	TRBJ1-1
ASSGARVETQY	TRBV2	TRBJ2-5
ASSETGTNTGELF	TRBV2	TRBJ2-2
ASSLEAGQPYNEQF	TRBV7-2	TRBJ2-1
ATSRDSWGQGFQDEQF	TRBV15	TRBJ2-1
ASSLALAGEGATQY	TRBV7-8	TRBJ2-5
ASSGGAAGYTDTQY	TRBV5-1	TRBJ2-3
ASRLDGTALDYGYT	TRBV5-1	TRBJ1-2
ASMNRGTDTQY	TRBV28	TRBJ2-3
ASSPSTGGTGELF	TRBV5-1	TRBJ2-2
ASSLQWVAGNTIY	TRBV11-2	TRBJ1-3
ASSASGVWTDTQY	TRBV11-2	TRBJ2-3
ASSQGWAQGKNIQY	TRBV4-2	TRBJ2-4
ASSLEVANTEAF	TRBV11-2	TRBJ1-1
ASSPLDRESAEQY	TRBV6-1	TRBJ2-7
AWSYGRANTEAF	TRBV30	TRBJ1-1
ASGPSRFPPYGYT	TRBV27	TRBJ1-2
ASSTGQGEGDTQY	TRBV11-3	TRBJ2-3
AWSGGGAGTEAF	TRBV30	TRBJ1-1
ATQGAWSPLH	TRBV28	TRBJ1-6
ASVRGSNEKLF	TRBV28	TRBJ1-4
ASSQLGNTIY	TRBV6-5	TRBJ1-3
ASSETGRMNTEAF	TRBV6-1	TRBJ1-1
ASSSGQRGNTEAF	TRBV5-1	TRBJ1-1
ASNLQVNSYNEQF	TRBV5-5	TRBJ2-1
ASSAQKGTNEKLF	TRBV5-1	TRBJ1-4
ASSAGPGSRETQY	TRBV7-2	TRBJ2-5
ASTGDVGTGELF	TRBV7-9	TRBJ2-2
ASSLVQEAF	TRBV7-9	TRBJ1-1
ASSGGQGAGTEAF	TRBV2	TRBJ1-1
ASSLVLGGETQY	TRBV5-1	TRBJ2-5
SAKFGEAF	TRBV20-1	TRBJ1-1
ASSETSGETQY	TRBV10-1	TRBJ2-5
ASSVGRYQPQH	TRBV7-2	TRBJ1-5
ASSDPDSNQPQH	TRBV9	TRBJ1-5
ASSKGIRDRGTSNQPQH	TRBV21-1	TRBJ1-5
ASGREVETQY	TRBV12-5	TRBJ2-5
AISPTGTGPQADTQY	TRBV10-3	TRBJ2-3